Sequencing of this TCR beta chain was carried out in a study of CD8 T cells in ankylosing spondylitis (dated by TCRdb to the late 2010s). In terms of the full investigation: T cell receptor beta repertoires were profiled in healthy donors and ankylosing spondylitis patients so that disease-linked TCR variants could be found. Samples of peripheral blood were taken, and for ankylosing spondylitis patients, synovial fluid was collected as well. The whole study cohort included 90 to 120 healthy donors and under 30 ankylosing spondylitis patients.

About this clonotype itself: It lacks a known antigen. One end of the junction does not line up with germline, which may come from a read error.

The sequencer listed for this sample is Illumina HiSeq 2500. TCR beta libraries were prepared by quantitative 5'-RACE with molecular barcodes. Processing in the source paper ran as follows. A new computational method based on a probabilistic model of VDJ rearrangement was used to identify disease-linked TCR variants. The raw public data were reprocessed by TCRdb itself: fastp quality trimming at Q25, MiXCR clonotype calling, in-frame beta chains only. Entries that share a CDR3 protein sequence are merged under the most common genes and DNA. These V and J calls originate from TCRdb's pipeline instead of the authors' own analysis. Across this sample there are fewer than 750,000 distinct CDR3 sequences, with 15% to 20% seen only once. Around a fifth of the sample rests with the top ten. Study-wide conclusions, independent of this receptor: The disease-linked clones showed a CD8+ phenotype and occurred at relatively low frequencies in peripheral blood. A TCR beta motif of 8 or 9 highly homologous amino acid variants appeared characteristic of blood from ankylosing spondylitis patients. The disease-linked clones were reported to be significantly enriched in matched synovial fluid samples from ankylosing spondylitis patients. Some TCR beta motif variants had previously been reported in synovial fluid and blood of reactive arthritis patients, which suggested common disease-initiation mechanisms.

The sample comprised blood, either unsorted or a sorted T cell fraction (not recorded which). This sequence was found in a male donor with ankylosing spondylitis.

The CDR3 in this case is CASSHPDRGHSPLQF. The nucleotide sequence is given as TGTGCCAGCAGCCACCCCGACAGGGGGCACTCACCCCTCCAATTT. The chain joins TRBV7-9 to TRBJ1-6; TRBD1 aligns with 10 central bases. The cysteine opens and the phenylalanine closes a CDR3 of 15 amino acids. Only the CDR3 part of the read is kept: 45 bases, read in frame from the first base. The germline V gene (reference sequence) provides CDR1 SEHNR and CDR2 FQNEAQ.